These T cell receptor beta chains were read from a single sample in a study of CD8+ T cells in alopecia areata. Clones were sequenced by immunoSEQ multiplex PCR, and TCRdb holds only the in-frame ones, with some missing. Among nearly 95,000 clones listed, over 70% were seen once. Sample: CD8+ T cells sorted from blood, taken at week 44, from a patient treated with tofacitinib. The receptors were gathered from a human donor with alopecia areata. Both conserved end residues are part of each CDR3. A D gene is named only where the DNA matches it firmly. Size is omitted from some rows. Given values are once, few, many or a class for expanded clones.

TRBJ2-7	NA	NA	TRBV6-5	TGTGCCAGCAGCCCCGGGGTGGGCTACGAGCAGTACTTC	CASSPGVGYEQYF
TRBJ1-5	few	NA	TRBV19	TGTGCCAGTAGTTTGGACAGTGAAGAGCAGCCCCAGCATTTT	CASSLDSEEQPQHF
TRBJ2-3	NA	TRBD2	TRBV6-1	TGTGCCAGCAGTGAGGAAGGCGGGGGGGTATCAGATACGCAGTATTTT	CASSEEGGGVSDTQYF
TRBJ1-2	NA	NA	TRBV4-3	TGCGCCAGCAGCCAAGATTCGGGGGAACCTGGCTACACCTTC	CASSQDSGEPGYTF
TRBJ2-7	NA	TRBD1	TRBV2	TGTGCCAGCAGAGGTGGGACAGCACCCTACGAGCAGTACTTC	CASRGGTAPYEQYF
TRBJ1-1	NA	NA	TRBV6-5	TGTGCCAGCAGTTACGTAACAAGGAACACTGAAGCTTTCTTT	CASSYVTRNTEAFF
TRBJ1-5	few	NA	TRBV19	TGTGCCAGTAGTCCCTCGGGGAATAGAGATCAGCCCCAGCATTTT	CASSPSGNRDQPQHF
TRBJ2-7	NA	NA	TRBV4-3	TGCGCCAGCAGCCAAGGGGGAGAAGCCTACGAGCAGTACTTC	CASSQGGEAYEQYF
TRBJ2-3	NA	NA	TRBV5-1	TGCGCCAGCAGCTTGAGGGCCTCCACAGATACGCAGTATTTT	CASSLRASTDTQYF
TRBJ2-5	NA	NA	TRBV5-1	TGCGCCAGCAGCCCCTTTGAAAATGGGGCGAAGGGACAAGAGACCCAGTACTTC	CASSPFENGAKGQETQYF
TRBJ1-1	NA	NA	TRBV6-5	TGTGCCAGCAGTTACTCGGAGGGGTACGCTGAAGCTTTCTTT	CASSYSEGYAEAFF
TRBJ1-2	NA	TRBD1	TRBV4-3	TGCGCCAGCAGCCAAGGGACAGGGGGCGCCTATGGCTACACCTTC	CASSQGTGGAYGYTF
TRBJ1-5	NA	NA	TRBV25-1	TGTGCCAGCAGTCCCGGGGGCAATCAGCCCCAGCATTTT	CASSPGGNQPQHF
TRBJ2-5	once	TRBD1	TRBV11-2	TGTGCCAGCAGCCCGGGACAGGGGCAAGAGACCCAGTACTTC	CASSPGQGQETQYF
TRBJ1-2	NA	TRBD1	TRBV29-1	TGCAGCGTTGTTACCTCAAGGGACAGGGGGACCGGAGGCTATGGCTACACCTTC	CSVVTSRDRGTGGYGYTF
TRBJ2-2	few	NA	TRBV29-1	TGCAGCGTTGAAAGGCAGAACACCGGGGAGCTGTTTTTT	CSVERQNTGELFF
TRBJ2-4	NA	TRBD1	TRBV13	TGTGCCAGCAGCTCCACAGGGGAATCAAACATTCAGTACTTC	CASSSTGESNIQYF
TRBJ2-7	NA	TRBD1	TRBV30	TGTGCCTGGAGTGTCGGACAGGGAACCTACGAGCAGTACTTC	CAWSVGQGTYEQYF
TRBJ2-1	NA	NA	TRBV7-8	TGTGCCAGCAGCTTGTACAGGGCGGATGAGCAGTTCTTC	CASSLYRADEQFF
TRBJ2-5	once	NA	TRBV7-2	TGTGCCAGCAGCCCGCAAGAGACCCAGTACTTC	CASSPQETQYF
TRBJ1-1	NA	NA	TRBV6-5	TGTGCCAGCAGGGAGGGGACTGAAGCTTTCTTT	CASREGTEAFF
TRBJ2-3	NA	NA	TRBV7-9	TGTGCCAGCAGCCCCGTAGGGGTGAGCACAGATACGCAGTATTTT	CASSPVGVSTDTQYF
TRBJ2-1	once	NA	TRBV30	TGTGCCTGGAGTGTACGGGTAAATGAGCAGTTCTTC	CAWSVRVNEQFF
TRBJ2-7	NA	NA	TRBV4-1	TGCGCCAGCAGCCAAGTGGTCTCTACCTACGAGCAGTACTTC	CASSQVVSTYEQYF
TRBJ2-7	NA	NA	TRBV29-1	TGCAGCGTGGCTTCGGGTGAGCAGTACTTC	CSVASGEQYF
TRBJ1-4	few	NA	TRBV5-1	TGCGCCAGCAGCTCTACACCGGGACAAGGCGATGAAAAACTGTTTTTT	CASSSTPGQGDEKLFF
TRBJ2-1	NA	TRBD2	TRBV7-3	TGTGCCAGCACGGAGCGGGGGTACAATGAGCAGTTCTTC	CASTERGYNEQFF
TRBJ1-1	NA	NA	TRBV7-9	TGTGCCAGCAGCTTAATGAACACTGAAGCTTTCTTT	CASSLMNTEAFF
TRBJ1-1	few	TRBD1	TRBV7-6	TGTGCCAGCAGCTTAGGGACAGGGGAGATCACTGAAGCTTTCTTT	CASSLGTGEITEAFF
TRBJ2-7	NA	TRBD1	TRBV2	TGTGCCAGCAGTGCCGGACAGGTGTCCTACGAGCAGTACTTC	CASSAGQVSYEQYF
TRBJ1-4	NA	TRBD1	TRBV7-9	TGTGCCAGCAGCCGTACAGGGGGCGGCGAAAAACTGTTTTTT	CASSRTGGGEKLFF
TRBJ1-1	few	NA	TRBV19	TGTGCCAGTAGTTCCAACGTGGAAAAGGGAGCTTTCTTT	CASSSNVEKGAFF
TRBJ2-1	NA	NA	TRBV19	TGTGCCAGTAGTATAGTAATGGAGGGCCGTTACAATGAGCAGTTCTTC	CASSIVMEGRYNEQFF
TRBJ2-7	once	TRBD1	TRBV6-5	TGTGCCAGCAGTTCCGGACAGGGGAGGAACGAGCAGTACTTC	CASSSGQGRNEQYF
TRBJ1-2	NA	TRBD1	TRBV4-1	TGCGCCAGCAGCCAACCTGGGACAGGGGAAGGCTACACCTTC	CASSQPGTGEGYTF
TRBJ1-1	NA	NA	TRBV29-1	TGCAGCGTTTGGCCCACGACGAACACTGAAGCTTTCTTT	CSVWPTTNTEAFF
TRBJ1-3	NA	NA	TRBV27	TGTGCCAGCAGTGGACGGTCTGAAGGAAACACCATATATTTT	CASSGRSEGNTIYF
TRBJ2-3	few	NA	TRBV11-2	TGTGCCAGCAGCTTACTTCCCGAAACAGATACGCAGTATTTT	CASSLLPETDTQYF
TRBJ2-7	NA	NA	TRBV28	TGTGCCAGCAGCGCGAGGTACGAGCAGTACTTC	CASSARYEQYF
TRBJ1-1	NA	TRBD1	TRBV5-4	TGTGCCACAAACAGGGGAAACACTGAAGCTTTCTTT	CATNRGNTEAFF
TRBJ1-2	NA	TRBD1	TRBV13	TGTGCCAGCAGCTTTAAACCGGGACAGGGGGCGGTTGGCTACACCTTC	CASSFKPGQGAVGYTF
TRBJ2-2	NA	NA	TRBV7-6	TGTGCCAGCAGCTATCTGGGGGTGAACACCGGGGAGCTGTTTTTT	CASSYLGVNTGELFF
TRBJ2-7	NA	TRBD1	TRBV29-1	TGCAGCGCGATGCGTGGGACAGGCGACGGCGAGCAGTACTTC	CSAMRGTGDGEQYF
TRBJ2-1	few	NA	TRBV10-2	TGCGCCAGCGGGACGGCGGGGACCTACAATGAGCAGTTCTTC	CASGTAGTYNEQFF
TRBJ2-2	NA	NA	TRBV7-2	TGTGCCAGCAGCTTAGCGGGTTCCGGGGAGCTGTTTTTT	CASSLAGSGELFF
TRBJ2-1	NA	NA	TRBV27	TGTGCCAGCAGTTTAAGTACACTTTACAATGAGCAGTTCTTC	CASSLSTLYNEQFF
TRBJ2-2	few	TRBD1	TRBV29-1	TGCAGCGTTGAGGGACAGTCAGACACCGGGGAGCTGTTTTTT	CSVEGQSDTGELFF
TRBJ2-1	NA	NA	TRBV29-1	TGCAGCGTTGACGACCGCGGGCAGTTCTTC	CSVDDRGQFF